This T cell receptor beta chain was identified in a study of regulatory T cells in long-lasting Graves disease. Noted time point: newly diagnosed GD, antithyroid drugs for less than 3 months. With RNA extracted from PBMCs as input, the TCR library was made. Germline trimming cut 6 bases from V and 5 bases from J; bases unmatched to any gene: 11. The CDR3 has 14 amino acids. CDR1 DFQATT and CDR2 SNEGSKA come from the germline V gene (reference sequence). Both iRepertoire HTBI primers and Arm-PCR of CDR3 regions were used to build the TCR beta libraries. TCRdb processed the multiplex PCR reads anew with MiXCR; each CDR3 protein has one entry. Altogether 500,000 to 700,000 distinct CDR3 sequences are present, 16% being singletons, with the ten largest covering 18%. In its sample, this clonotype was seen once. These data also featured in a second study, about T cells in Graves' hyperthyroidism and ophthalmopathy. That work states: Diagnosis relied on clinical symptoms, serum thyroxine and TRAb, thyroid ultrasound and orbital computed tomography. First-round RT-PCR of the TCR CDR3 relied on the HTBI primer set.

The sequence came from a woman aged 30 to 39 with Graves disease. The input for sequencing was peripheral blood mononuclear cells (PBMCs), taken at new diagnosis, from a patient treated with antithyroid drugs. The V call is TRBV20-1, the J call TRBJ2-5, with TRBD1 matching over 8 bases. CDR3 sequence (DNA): TGCAGTGCGCGGGACAGGACCCTGGGGGAGACCCAGTACTTC. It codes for CSARDRTLGETQYF.